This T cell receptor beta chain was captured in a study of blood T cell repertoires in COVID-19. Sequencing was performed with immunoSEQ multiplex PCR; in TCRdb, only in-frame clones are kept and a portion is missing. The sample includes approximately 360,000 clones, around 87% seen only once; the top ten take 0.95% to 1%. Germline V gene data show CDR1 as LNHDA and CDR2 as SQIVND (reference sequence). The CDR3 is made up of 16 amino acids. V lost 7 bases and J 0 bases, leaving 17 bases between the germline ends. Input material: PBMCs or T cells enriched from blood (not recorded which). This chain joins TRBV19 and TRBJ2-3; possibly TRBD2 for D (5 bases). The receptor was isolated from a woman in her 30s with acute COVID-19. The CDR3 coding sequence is TGTGCCAGTACGATGGGAGACGGAGATAGCACAGATACGCAGTATTTT. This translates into CASTMGDGDSTDTQYF.